There are a few counts of the clone carrying this T cell receptor beta chain. No antigen is known for it. The treatment denotes: roughly ten-day PBMC culture with coronavirus spike peptide pools or control peptides (ViraFEST assay). One should note that the unexposed donor's CD4+ T cells were collected before the COVID-19 pandemic (2011-2018). Investigators isolated CD4+ T cells by negative selection after roughly 10 days of culture. This CDR3 contains 14 residues. V was cut by 6 bases and J by 1 base, with 9 bases left in between. CDR1 is MDHEN, CDR2 SYDVKM, per germline. The data derive from a study of vaccination and CD4 T cells after COVID-19. The wider study: A CEFX pool, an HIV-1 Nef pool, or else no peptide went into the control cultures.

Sequence data for DNA of cultured CD4+ T cells were generated by the Oncomine TCR Beta short-read assay. It was from cultured CD4+ T cells that genomic DNA was extracted. TCRdb ran MiXCR on the PCR reads and lists one entry per CDR3 protein. Of 9,000 to 10,000 distinct CDR3 sequences listed, 30% to 40% are singletons. The clonotype was recovered from a human donor in good health. Sequences were obtained from CD4+ T cells from blood, cultured in vitro. The genes are TRBV28 and TRBJ2-2; D remains ambiguous. The CDR3, as DNA: TGTGCCAGCAGCCCGTTGTTGAACACCGGGGAGCTGTTTTTT. Protein product: CASSPLLNTGELFF. Combining the CDR3 with reference TRBV28 and TRBJ2-2 gives the whole variable domain DVKVTQSSRYLVKRTGEKVFLECVQDMDHENMFWYRQDPGLGLRLIYFSYDVKMKEKGDIPEGYSVSREKKERFSLILESASTNQTSMYLCASSPLLNTGELFFGEGSRLTVL.